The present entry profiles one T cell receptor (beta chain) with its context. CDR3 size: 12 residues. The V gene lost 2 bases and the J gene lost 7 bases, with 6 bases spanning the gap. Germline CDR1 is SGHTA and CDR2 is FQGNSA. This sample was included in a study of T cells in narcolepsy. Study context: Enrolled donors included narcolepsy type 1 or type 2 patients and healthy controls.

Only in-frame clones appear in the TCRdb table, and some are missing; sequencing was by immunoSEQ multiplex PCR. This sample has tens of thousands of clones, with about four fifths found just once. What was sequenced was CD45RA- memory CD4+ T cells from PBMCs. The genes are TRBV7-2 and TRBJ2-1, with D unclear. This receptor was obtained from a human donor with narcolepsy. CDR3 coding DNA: TGTGCCAGCAGCTTAATATCAAATGAGCAGTTCTTC. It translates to CASSLISNEQFF. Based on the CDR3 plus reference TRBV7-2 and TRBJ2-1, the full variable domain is GAGVSQSPSNKVTEKGKDVELRCDPISGHTALYWYRQSLGQGLEFLIYFQGNSAPDKSGLPSDRFSAERTGGSVSTLTIQRTQQEDSAVYLCASSLISNEQFFGPGTRLTVL.